These 15 T cell receptor beta chains were all obtained from the same sample, sequenced in a study of T cell changes during pregnancy in multiple sclerosis. Assay: immunoSEQ multiplex PCR; the TCRdb copy retains only in-frame clones and omits some. The repertoire includes approximately 54,000 clones, about 91% of them detected once, and more than 0.9% sits in the top ten. This specimen consisted of peripheral blood, obtained after pregnancy. These receptors all come from a female donor in good health, enrolled as a control in a pregnancy study.

This rearrangement joins TRBV7-8 to TRBJ2-5; 7 bases agree with TRBD1. After removal of 5 bases from V and 2 bases from J, the junction contained 11 bases not matched to a gene. The germline gives CDR1 SGHVS, CDR2 FQNEAQ. This CDR3 has 16 amino acids. CDR3 sequence reads: CASSLPRDSNQETQYF. Written as DNA, the CDR3 is TGTGCCAGCAGCCTCCCTCGGGACAGTAATCAAGAGACCCAGTACTTC.

This rearrangement joins TRBV6-1 to TRBJ1-5; 10 bases are a match to TRBD1. CDR3 length: 13 residues. J lost 6 bases, V lost 8 bases, and 4 bases had no gene match. CDR1 is MNHNS and CDR2 is SASEGT in the germline V gene. This chain's CDR3 is CASGQGEAQPQHF. The DNA of the CDR3 is TGTGCCAGCGGACAGGGGGAGGCTCAGCCCCAGCATTTT.

The chain has TRBV19 and TRBJ1-1; D ambiguous. This CDR3 has 15 amino acids. Germline V lookup: CDR1 LNHDA, CDR2 SQIVND (reference sequence). Trimming left V 4 bases short and J 1 base short, with 13 bases between. The CDR3 DNA sequence: TGTGCCAGTAGTAGCCCTGGGCAGAAGAACACTGAAGCTTTCTTT. It translates to CASSSPGQKNTEAFF.

This clone was detected once. V and J are TRBV18 and TRBJ1-1; TRBD1 aligns across 8 bases. The CDR3 extends over 16 amino acids. V gave up 2 bases and J gave up 5 bases; unmatched junction bases: 10. Germline values: CDR1 KGHSH, CDR2 LQKENI. The CDR3 DNA is TGTGCCAGCTCACCAACAGGGGGACCTTTGAGGACTGAAGCTTTCTTT. This sequence encodes CASSPTGGPLRTEAFF. The full variable domain, rest sourced from reference TRBV18 and TRBJ1-1, is NAGVMQNPRHLVRRRGQEARLRCSPMKGHSHVYWYRQLPEEGLKFMVYLQKENIIDESGMPKERFSAEFPKEGPSILRIQQVVRGDSAAYFCASSPTGGPLRTEAFFGQGTRLTVV.

The chain links TRBV25-1 to TRBJ1-5; 9 bases are shared with TRBD1. The ends lost 6 bases at V and 6 bases at J; junction bases unmatched: 6. The germline CDR1 and CDR2 sequences are MGHDK and SYGVNS. This CDR3 is 14 amino acids long. The CDR3 sequence is CASSQGQGTQPQHF. For the CDR3, the DNA is TGTGCCAGCAGCCAGGGACAGGGAACTCAGCCCCAGCATTTT.

The CDR3 coding sequence is TGCGCCAGCAGCCAGGTCGGACAGGGGGGTTCGATTGGCACTGAAGCTTTCTTT. It encodes CASSQVGQGGSIGTEAFF. The chain recombines TRBV4-1 with TRBJ1-1; 10 nucleotides line up with TRBD1. This CDR3 is built from 18 residues. The trim removed 3 bases at V and 4 bases at J, leaving 14 bases unmatched. CDR1 MGHRA and CDR2 YSYEKL come from the germline V gene.

This rearrangement joins TRBV18 to TRBJ2-3; 9 bases map to TRBD2. In germline, CDR1 is KGHSH, CDR2 LQKENI. This CDR3 has 17 amino acids. With V trimmed by 1 base and J by 1 base, 6 bases remained unmatched. CDR3 protein: CASSPLSRLAGTDTQYF. The CDR3 DNA follows: TGTGCCAGCTCACCACTCTCACGACTAGCGGGCACAGATACGCAGTATTTT.

This chain uses TRBV5-6 with TRBJ1-2; possible D gene TRBD1, 6 bases. The CDR3 is 14 amino acids. Deletions cut 3 bases from V and 5 bases from J, with 14 bases between. Germline CDR1 SGHDT, CDR2 YYEEEE. The CDR3 reads CASSSIGGPYGYTF. The DNA for the CDR3 is TGTGCCAGCAGCTCCATCGGGGGGCCGTATGGCTACACCTTC.

This chain links TRBV19 with TRBJ1-2, with D perhaps TRBD1 (5 bases). The CDR3 totals 13 residues. The germline gives CDR1 LNHDA, CDR2 SQIVND (reference sequence). V was pared by 3 bases and J by 8 bases, with 13 bases between. The CDR3 region is CASSISREGGYTF. CDR3 DNA: TGTGCCAGTAGTATCAGCAGGGAGGGGGGCTACACCTTC.

In this sample, this clone turned up once. The chain has TRBV27 and TRBJ2-3; D remains ambiguous. The CDR3 sequence is 15 residues long. The ends were cut back, 2 bases at V and 6 bases at J, with 15 bases in the middle. Germline V gives CDR1 MNHEY, CDR2 SMNVEV (reference sequence). The CDR3 region has the DNA TGTGCCAGCAGTTTAAGTGGGCCGCACTTGGATACGCAGTATTTT. This gives the protein CASSLSGPHLDTQYF.

The rearrangement uses TRBV2 and TRBJ1-1, with 10 bases matching TRBD1. After removal of 9 bases from V and 3 bases from J, the junction contained 7 bases not matched to a gene. The CDR3 spans 14 residues. From germline, CDR1 is SNHLY and CDR2 FYNNEI. CDR3 in amino acids: CASRDRGHDTEAFF. DNA of the CDR3: TGTGCCAGTCGGGACAGGGGCCATGACACTGAAGCTTTCTTT.

The chain joins TRBV19 to TRBJ1-5; 11 bases are a match to TRBD1. The ends lost 5 bases at V and 4 bases at J; junction bases unmatched: 7. CDR3 length equals 16 residues. Per the germline V gene, CDR1 is LNHDA and CDR2 is SQIVND (reference sequence). CDR3 amino acids: CASSSYGQGANQPQHF. The DNA of the CDR3 is TGTGCCAGTAGTTCCTACGGACAGGGGGCGAATCAGCCCCAGCATTTT. The full variable domain, its missing parts supplied by reference TRBV19 and TRBJ1-5, is DGGITQSPKYLFRKEGQNVTLSCEQNLNHDAMYWYRQDPGQGLRLIYYSQIVNDFQKGDIAEGYSVSREKKESFPLTVTSAQKNPTAFYLCASSSYGQGANQPQHFGDGTRLSIL.

The gene calls are TRBV28 and TRBJ1-2, with D unresolved. Between the trimmed V and J ends, which lost 2 bases and 7 bases, there was a span of 17 bases. Per the germline V gene, CDR1 is MDHEN and CDR2 is SYDVKM. The CDR3 covers 15 residues. The CDR3 DNA reads TGTGCCAGCAGTTTAGCTGCGGCGGGAAAGGGTGGCTACACCTTC. It is translated as CASSLAAAGKGGYTF.

The chain employs TRBV15 and TRBJ2-7; 8 bases are shared with TRBD1. The junction had 9 bases not matched to a gene; V was cut back by 3 bases and J by 2 bases. The CDR3 is made up of 16 amino acids. CDR1 LNHNV and CDR2 YYDKDF come from the germline V gene (reference sequence). The CDR3 reads CATSRDRAGATYEQYF. DNA of the CDR3: TGTGCCACCAGCAGGGACAGGGCTGGGGCGACCTACGAGCAGTACTTC.

This chain links TRBV27 with TRBJ2-7; no definite D call. The germline gives CDR1 MNHEY, CDR2 SMNVEV (reference sequence). V lost 6 bases to trimming and J lost 2 bases, with 11 bases between them. The CDR3 covers 13 residues. The CDR3 protein is CASSRHQTYEQYF. In DNA, the CDR3 is TGTGCCAGCAGCAGACATCAGACCTACGAGCAGTACTTC.